This T cell receptor (beta chain) was observed in a study of blood T cell repertoires in COVID-19. Study-level background: Spain, Italy and the United States supplied samples that represented acute and convalescent COVID-19.

CDR1 and CDR2 from the germline V gene are SGHRS and YFSETQ. This CDR3 spans 14 amino acids. The V end lost 5 bases, the J end lost 0 bases, and 10 bases lay between the germline ends. Clones were sequenced by immunoSEQ multiplex PCR, and TCRdb holds only the in-frame ones, with some missing. In the table there are hundreds of thousands of clones, around 91% of which are singletons. Up to 2 weeks before entering the study, exposed participants had met a COVID-19 case. Sequenced sample: PBMCs or T cells enriched from blood (not recorded which). The sequence was obtained from a man aged 25 to 45 who had been exposed to COVID-19. The rearrangement uses TRBV5-1 and TRBJ2-3; D is ambiguous. This chain's CDR3 is CASRDTASTDTQYF. CDR3 coding DNA: TGCGCCAGCAGAGATACTGCTAGCACAGATACGCAGTATTTT. Using reference TRBV5-1 and TRBJ2-3 for the parts outside the CDR3, the full variable domain is KAGVTQTPRYLIKTRGQQVTLSCSPISGHRSVSWYQQTPGQGLQFLFEYFSETQRNKGNFPGRFSGRQFSNSRSEMNVSTLELGDSALYLCASRDTASTDTQYFGPGTRLTVL.